A selection of T cell receptor beta chains follows, all from one sample in a study of blood T cell repertoires in COVID-19. Method: immunoSEQ multiplex PCR; TCRdb's copy keeps in-frame clones and lacks some. This sample has about 66,000 clones, with about 86% found just once. Input material: peripheral blood. The source is a man aged 50-60 years with active COVID-19. The CDR3 runs from the conserved cysteine through the conserved F or W. A D gene is named only where the DNA matches it firmly. Size values are once, few and many counts, or a class for expanded clones, and some rows have none.

CDR3nt: TGTGCCAGCACCACACAGGGTAATTCACCCCTCCACTTT
CDR3aa: CASTTQGNSPLHF
v_gene: TRBV6-5
j_gene: TRBJ1-6
d_gene: NA
abundance: NA

CDR3nt: TGTGCCAGTACCTCATTTTTACTTGTTGAAGCTTTCTTT
CDR3aa: CASTSFLLVEAFF
v_gene: TRBV19
j_gene: TRBJ1-1
d_gene: NA
abundance: NA

CDR3nt: TGTGCCAGCAGCCAGGGACTAGCGGGGACTTTGGCCGATGAGCAGTTCTTC
CDR3aa: CASSQGLAGTLADEQFF
v_gene: TRBV7-9
j_gene: TRBJ2-1
d_gene: TRBD2
abundance: NA

CDR3nt: TGTGCCAGCAGCTTTATGAACACTGAAGCTTTCTTT
CDR3aa: CASSFMNTEAFF
v_gene: TRBV5-4
j_gene: TRBJ1-1
d_gene: NA
abundance: NA

CDR3nt: TGTGCCAGCAGCTTGAACAGTCACAATGAGCAGTTCTTC
CDR3aa: CASSLNSHNEQFF
v_gene: TRBV7-9
j_gene: TRBJ2-1
d_gene: NA
abundance: NA

CDR3nt: TGTGCCAGCAGCCCATCTCTTATCGCGGGGGGGAAGAATGAGCAGTTCTTC
CDR3aa: CASSPSLIAGGKNEQFF
v_gene: TRBV3-1/TRBV3-2
j_gene: TRBJ2-1
d_gene: TRBD2
abundance: NA

CDR3nt: TGTGCCAGCGGATTCCGCCACAGGGGGGACGGGCAGCCCCAGCATTTT
CDR3aa: CASGFRHRGDGQPQHF
v_gene: TRBV27
j_gene: TRBJ1-5
d_gene: TRBD1
abundance: NA

CDR3nt: TGTGCCAGCAGCCGACTATCTGGAGACACTGAAGCTTTCTTT
CDR3aa: CASSRLSGDTEAFF
v_gene: TRBV3-1/TRBV3-2
j_gene: TRBJ1-1
d_gene: NA
abundance: once

CDR3nt: TGCGCCAGCAGCCAAGGCCCAGGGGACACAGATACGCAGTATTTT
CDR3aa: CASSQGPGDTDTQYF
v_gene: TRBV4-1
j_gene: TRBJ2-3
d_gene: NA
abundance: NA

CDR3nt: TGTGCCAGCAGCTTAGGGCGGGCGGGTGAGACCCAGTACTTC
CDR3aa: CASSLGRAGETQYF
v_gene: TRBV7-2
j_gene: TRBJ2-5
d_gene: NA
abundance: once

CDR3nt: TGTGCCAGCAGTCAAACAGGGGGCGCAGATACGCAGTATTTT
CDR3aa: CASSQTGGADTQYF
v_gene: TRBV7-9
j_gene: TRBJ2-3
d_gene: TRBD1
abundance: NA

CDR3nt: TGTGCCAGCAGCTTGATTGGAAAGGGGGCTGGAAACACCATATATTTT
CDR3aa: CASSLIGKGAGNTIYF
v_gene: TRBV5-6
j_gene: TRBJ1-3
d_gene: NA
abundance: NA

CDR3nt: TGTGCCAGCAGCACCTCCAGCTCCTACAATGAGCAGTTCTTC
CDR3aa: CASSTSSSYNEQFF
v_gene: TRBV3-1/TRBV3-2
j_gene: TRBJ2-1
d_gene: NA
abundance: NA

CDR3nt: TGTGCCCGCCGAAGGACAGCCGACAGGGCCGATAATTCACCCCTCCACTTT
CDR3aa: CARRRTADRADNSPLHF
v_gene: TRBV27
j_gene: TRBJ1-6
d_gene: TRBD1
abundance: NA

CDR3nt: TGTGGGGCGGGGGGCTACTCTGGGGCCAACGTCCTGACTTTC
CDR3aa: CGAGGYSGANVLTF
v_gene: TRBV2
j_gene: TRBJ2-6
d_gene: TRBD2
abundance: NA

CDR3nt: TGTGCCAGCAGCATGACAGGGAGCGACACCATATATTTT
CDR3aa: CASSMTGSDTIYF
v_gene: TRBV5-6
j_gene: TRBJ1-3
d_gene: TRBD1
abundance: few

CDR3nt: TGTGCCAGCAGCAGGTGGGCTAGCGGGAGTGTGGAGACCCAGTACTTC
CDR3aa: CASSRWASGSVETQYF
v_gene: TRBV7-2
j_gene: TRBJ2-5
d_gene: TRBD2
abundance: few

CDR3nt: TGTGCCACCAGTCGGGGATTGGCCACCGGGGAGCTGTTTTTT
CDR3aa: CATSRGLATGELFF
v_gene: TRBV24-1
j_gene: TRBJ2-2
d_gene: NA
abundance: NA

CDR3nt: TGTGCCAGCAGCCTTGAGGGGGGGGAAGAGACCCAGTACTTC
CDR3aa: CASSLEGGEETQYF
v_gene: TRBV5-4
j_gene: TRBJ2-5
d_gene: NA
abundance: NA

CDR3nt: TGTGCCAGTAGCGAGCGGGACTCCTACAATGAGCAGTTCTTC
CDR3aa: CASSERDSYNEQFF
v_gene: TRBV19
j_gene: TRBJ2-1
d_gene: TRBD2
abundance: once

CDR3nt: TGCGCCAGCAGCCCTAGACAGGGAAACACCATATATTTT
CDR3aa: CASSPRQGNTIYF
v_gene: TRBV5-1
j_gene: TRBJ1-3
d_gene: NA
abundance: medium-sized

CDR3nt: TGTGCCAGCAGCCTTCTTATGAACACTGAAGCTTTCTTT
CDR3aa: CASSLLMNTEAFF
v_gene: TRBV6-5
j_gene: TRBJ1-1
d_gene: NA
abundance: NA

CDR3nt: TGTGCCAGCGGGGCTTTAGAGAACACTGAAGCTTTCTTT
CDR3aa: CASGALENTEAFF
v_gene: TRBV2
j_gene: TRBJ1-1
d_gene: NA
abundance: NA

CDR3nt: TGTGCCAGCAGCTTAGTGGGACAGTCGAATCCCCTCCACTTT
CDR3aa: CASSLVGQSNPLHF
v_gene: TRBV7-9
j_gene: TRBJ1-6
d_gene: TRBD1
abundance: NA

CDR3nt: TGTGCCAGCAGCCGGGGAGCCGGGGAGCTGTTTTTT
CDR3aa: CASSRGAGELFF
v_gene: TRBV7-9
j_gene: TRBJ2-2
d_gene: NA
abundance: few

CDR3nt: TGTGCCAGTACCAACACAGGGGCTGGGGCCAACGTCCTGACTTTC
CDR3aa: CASTNTGAGANVLTF
v_gene: TRBV19
j_gene: TRBJ2-6
d_gene: TRBD1
abundance: NA

CDR3nt: TGTGCCAGCAGTGAAGCGCAGGGCTCCTACAATGAGCAGTTCTTC
CDR3aa: CASSEAQGSYNEQFF
v_gene: TRBV2
j_gene: TRBJ2-1
d_gene: NA
abundance: NA

CDR3nt: TGCGCCAGCAGTGAGCGGCTAGCGGGAGAGGGGCAGTTCTTC
CDR3aa: CASSERLAGEGQFF
v_gene: TRBV10-1
j_gene: TRBJ2-1
d_gene: TRBD2
abundance: NA

CDR3nt: TGTGCCAGCAGCTGGAGGACTAGCGGGGAGACCCAGTACTTC
CDR3aa: CASSWRTSGETQYF
v_gene: TRBV7-2
j_gene: TRBJ2-5
d_gene: TRBD2
abundance: NA

CDR3nt: TGTGCCAGCAGTGCCGCATACCGGACAGAAACATACAATGAGCAGTTCTTC
CDR3aa: CASSAAYRTETYNEQFF
v_gene: TRBV6-1
j_gene: TRBJ2-1
d_gene: NA
abundance: NA

CDR3nt: TGTGCCAGCAGCTTAAGACAGCTAGCCAAAAACATTCAGTACTTC
CDR3aa: CASSLRQLAKNIQYF
v_gene: TRBV5-6
j_gene: TRBJ2-4
d_gene: NA
abundance: NA

CDR3nt: TGTGCCAGCAGCCAAGATCGGCTTAGCGGGAACACCGGGGAGCTGTTTTTT
CDR3aa: CASSQDRLSGNTGELFF
v_gene: TRBV3-1/TRBV3-2
j_gene: TRBJ2-2
d_gene: NA
abundance: NA

CDR3nt: TGTGCCCTTTTAAACTCGTTGGGGGGAAGCGGCTACACCTTC
CDR3aa: CALLNSLGGSGYTF
v_gene: TRBV6-5
j_gene: TRBJ1-2
d_gene: NA
abundance: NA

CDR3nt: TGTGCCAGCAGCCATGGGCCCTCTGGAAACACCATATATTTT
CDR3aa: CASSHGPSGNTIYF
v_gene: TRBV7-2
j_gene: TRBJ1-3
d_gene: NA
abundance: NA

CDR3nt: TGTGCCAGCAGCGTAGGGACTAGGGGGGATACGCAGTATTTT
CDR3aa: CASSVGTRGDTQYF
v_gene: TRBV9
j_gene: TRBJ2-3
d_gene: NA
abundance: NA

CDR3nt: TGTGCCAGCAGCCTTAAGGGACAGGCTCAAGAGACCCAGTACTTC
CDR3aa: CASSLKGQAQETQYF
v_gene: TRBV7-7
j_gene: TRBJ2-5
d_gene: TRBD1
abundance: NA

CDR3nt: TGTGCCAGTAGTGGCGGACAATGGGGCATGAACACTGAAGCTTTCTTT
CDR3aa: CASSGGQWGMNTEAFF
v_gene: TRBV19
j_gene: TRBJ1-1
d_gene: NA
abundance: NA

CDR3nt: TGCAGTGCTAGTCAGGCAATTTATAGCAATCAGCCCCAGCATTTT
CDR3aa: CSASQAIYSNQPQHF
v_gene: TRBV20-1
j_gene: TRBJ1-5
d_gene: NA
abundance: once

CDR3nt: TGTGCCAGCAGCACTGCCTTAGAAAATGAGCAGTTCTTC
CDR3aa: CASSTALENEQFF
v_gene: TRBV6-5
j_gene: TRBJ2-1
d_gene: NA
abundance: NA

CDR3nt: TGTGCCAGCCACATCCAGGGGGCGGACGGTGATACCGGGGAGCTGTTTTTT
CDR3aa: CASHIQGADGDTGELFF
v_gene: TRBV19
j_gene: TRBJ2-2
d_gene: TRBD1
abundance: NA

CDR3nt: TGTGCCAGCAGCTTAAAGCGGGAGTCGGGAGAGACCCAGTACTTC
CDR3aa: CASSLKRESGETQYF
v_gene: TRBV5-4
j_gene: TRBJ2-5
d_gene: TRBD2
abundance: NA

CDR3nt: TGTGCCAGCAGCTTAGAAACTAACACCGGGGAGCTGTTTTTT
CDR3aa: CASSLETNTGELFF
v_gene: TRBV7-9
j_gene: TRBJ2-2
d_gene: NA
abundance: NA

CDR3nt: TGCGCCAGCAGCCCGGGGGACTTAAACACCGGGGAGCTGTTTTTT
CDR3aa: CASSPGDLNTGELFF
v_gene: TRBV4-1
j_gene: TRBJ2-2
d_gene: NA
abundance: once

CDR3nt: TGTGCTAGTGGTTTGGTCGAGGGACAGGGGGCCAGCTCCTACGAGCAGTACTTC
CDR3aa: CASGLVEGQGASSYEQYF
v_gene: TRBV12-5
j_gene: TRBJ2-7
d_gene: TRBD1
abundance: NA

CDR3nt: TGTGCCAGCAGCGTAGGCGGCGGGAGCTATGGCTACACCTTC
CDR3aa: CASSVGGGSYGYTF
v_gene: TRBV9
j_gene: TRBJ1-2
d_gene: NA
abundance: NA

CDR3nt: TGCGCCAGCAGGTTAGCGGGGGAGCGAAACATTCAGTACTTC
CDR3aa: CASRLAGERNIQYF
v_gene: TRBV10-2
j_gene: TRBJ2-4
d_gene: TRBD2
abundance: few

CDR3nt: TGTGCCAGCAGTTTTGTCGGGACTAGCGGGGGGACGAACACCGGGGAGCTGTTTTTT
CDR3aa: CASSFVGTSGGTNTGELFF
v_gene: TRBV27
j_gene: TRBJ2-2
d_gene: TRBD2
abundance: few

CDR3nt: TGTGCCAGCAGTGACGAGACAGGGAGCTCCTATAATTCACCCCTCCACTTT
CDR3aa: CASSDETGSSYNSPLHF
v_gene: TRBV6-4
j_gene: TRBJ1-6
d_gene: TRBD1
abundance: NA

CDR3nt: TGTGCCAGCAGCTTTACCTCGGGACTCACAGATACGCAGTATTTT
CDR3aa: CASSFTSGLTDTQYF
v_gene: TRBV5-5
j_gene: TRBJ2-3
d_gene: NA
abundance: NA

CDR3nt: TGTGCCAGCAGCTGGACAGGGAGGACTTCACCCCTCCACTTT
CDR3aa: CASSWTGRTSPLHF
v_gene: TRBV14
j_gene: TRBJ1-6
d_gene: TRBD1
abundance: NA

CDR3nt: TGTGCCTGGACTCAAACCGGACTCATTACCTTC
CDR3aa: CAWTQTGLITF
v_gene: TRBV30
j_gene: TRBJ1-2
d_gene: NA
abundance: NA

CDR3nt: TGTGCCAGCAGCCCCGGACTAGCGGGGGTACAAGAGACCCAGTACTTC
CDR3aa: CASSPGLAGVQETQYF
v_gene: TRBV5-6
j_gene: TRBJ2-5
d_gene: TRBD2
abundance: NA

CDR3nt: TGTGCCAGCAGCTTAGTGTTAGGGAGGCGCAATGAGCAGTTCTTC
CDR3aa: CASSLVLGRRNEQFF
v_gene: TRBV7-8
j_gene: TRBJ2-1
d_gene: NA
abundance: NA

CDR3nt: TGTGCCAGTAGATATAGCGCGGCCACTGAAGCTTTCTTT
CDR3aa: CASRYSAATEAFF
v_gene: TRBV19
j_gene: TRBJ1-1
d_gene: NA
abundance: NA

CDR3nt: TGTGCCAGCAGCTTGGTTGGCGGCCAAGAGACCCAGTACTTC
CDR3aa: CASSLVGGQETQYF
v_gene: TRBV5-8
j_gene: TRBJ2-5
d_gene: NA
abundance: NA

CDR3nt: TGTGCCAGCAGTGAAGTTCGGGGTGACATCATAGCGGCCGTGCAGCCCCAGCATTTT
CDR3aa: CASSEVRGDIIAAVQPQHF
v_gene: TRBV6-1
j_gene: TRBJ1-5
d_gene: NA
abundance: once